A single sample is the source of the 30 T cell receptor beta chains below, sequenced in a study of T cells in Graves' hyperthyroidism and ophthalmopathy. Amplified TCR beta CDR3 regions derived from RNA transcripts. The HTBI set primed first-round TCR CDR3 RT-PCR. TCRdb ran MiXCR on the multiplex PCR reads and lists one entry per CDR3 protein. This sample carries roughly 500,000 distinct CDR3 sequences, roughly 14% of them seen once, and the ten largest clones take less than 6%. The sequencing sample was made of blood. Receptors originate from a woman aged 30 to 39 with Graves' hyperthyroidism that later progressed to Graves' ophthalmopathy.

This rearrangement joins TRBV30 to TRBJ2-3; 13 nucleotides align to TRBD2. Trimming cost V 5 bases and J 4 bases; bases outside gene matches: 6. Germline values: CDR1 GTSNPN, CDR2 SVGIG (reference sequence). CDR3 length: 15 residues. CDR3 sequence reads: CAWGTSGVWADTQYF. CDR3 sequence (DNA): TGTGCCTGGGGGACTAGCGGGGTTTGGGCAGATACGCAGTATTTT.

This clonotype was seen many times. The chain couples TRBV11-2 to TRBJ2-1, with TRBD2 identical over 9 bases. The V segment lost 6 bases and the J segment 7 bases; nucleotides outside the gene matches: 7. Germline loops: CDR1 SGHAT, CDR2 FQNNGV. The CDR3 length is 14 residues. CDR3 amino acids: CASSGLAGRNEQFF. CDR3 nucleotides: TGTGCCAGCAGTGGCCTAGCGGGACGGAATGAGCAGTTCTTC. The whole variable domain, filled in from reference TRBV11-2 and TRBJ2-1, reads EAGVAQSPRYKIIEKRQSVAFWCNPISGHATLYWYQQILGQGPKLLIQFQNNGVVDDSQLPKDRFSAERLKGVDSTLKIQPAKLEDSAVYLCASSGLAGRNEQFFGPGTRLTVL.

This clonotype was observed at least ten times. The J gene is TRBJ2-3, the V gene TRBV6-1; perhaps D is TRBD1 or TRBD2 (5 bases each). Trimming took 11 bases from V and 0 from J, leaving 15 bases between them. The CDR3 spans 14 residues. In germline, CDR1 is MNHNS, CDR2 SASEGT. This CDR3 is CAASRGPSTDTQYF. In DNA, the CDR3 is TGTGCCGCCTCTCGGGGACCTAGCACAGATACGCAGTATTTT.

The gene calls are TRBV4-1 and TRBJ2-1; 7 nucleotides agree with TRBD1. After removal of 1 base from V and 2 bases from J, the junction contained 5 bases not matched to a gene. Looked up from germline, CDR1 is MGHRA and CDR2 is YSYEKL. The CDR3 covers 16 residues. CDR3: CASSQARGPTYNEQFF. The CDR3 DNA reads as TGCGCCAGCAGCCAAGCAAGGGGGCCAACCTACAATGAGCAGTTCTTC.

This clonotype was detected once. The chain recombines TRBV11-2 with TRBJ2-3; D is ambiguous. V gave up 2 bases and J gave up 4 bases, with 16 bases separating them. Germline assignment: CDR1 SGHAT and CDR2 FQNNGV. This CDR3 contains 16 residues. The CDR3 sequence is CASSLPPRLVSDTQYF. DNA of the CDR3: TGTGCCAGCAGCTTACCGCCGCGTCTGGTTTCAGATACGCAGTATTTT.

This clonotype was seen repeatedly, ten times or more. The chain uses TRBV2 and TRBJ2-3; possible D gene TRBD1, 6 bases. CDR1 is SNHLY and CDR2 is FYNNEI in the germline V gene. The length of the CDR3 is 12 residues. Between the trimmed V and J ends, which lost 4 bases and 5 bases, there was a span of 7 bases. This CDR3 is CASSGQVDTQYF. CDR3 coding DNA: TGTGCCAGCAGTGGACAGGTAGATACGCAGTATTTT.

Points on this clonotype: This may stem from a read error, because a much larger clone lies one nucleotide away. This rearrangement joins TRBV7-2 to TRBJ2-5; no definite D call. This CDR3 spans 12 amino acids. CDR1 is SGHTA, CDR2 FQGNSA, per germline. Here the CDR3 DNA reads TGTGTCAGCAGCCGCCGGAGCGAGACCCAGTACTTC. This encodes CVSSRRSETQYF.

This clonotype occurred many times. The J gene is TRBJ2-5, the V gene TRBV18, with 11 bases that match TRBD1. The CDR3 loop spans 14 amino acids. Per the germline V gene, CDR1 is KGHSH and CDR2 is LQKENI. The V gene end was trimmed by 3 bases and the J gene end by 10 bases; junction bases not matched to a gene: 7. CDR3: CASSPPGGQGDQYF. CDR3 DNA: TGTGCCAGCTCACCGCCCGGGGGACAGGGGGACCAGTACTTC. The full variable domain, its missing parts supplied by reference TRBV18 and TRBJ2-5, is NAGVMQNPRHLVRRRGQEARLRCSPMKGHSHVYWYRQLPEEGLKFMVYLQKENIIDESGMPKERFSAEFPKEGPSILRIQQVVRGDSAAYFCASSPPGGQGDQYFGPGTRLLVL.

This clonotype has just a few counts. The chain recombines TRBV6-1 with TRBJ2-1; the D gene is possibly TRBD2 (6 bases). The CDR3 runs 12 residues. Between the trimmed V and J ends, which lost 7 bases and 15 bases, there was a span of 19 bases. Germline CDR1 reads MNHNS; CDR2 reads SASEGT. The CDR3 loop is CASTSFGGPRFF. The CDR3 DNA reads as TGTGCCAGCACCTCCTTTGGAGGGCCGAGGTTCTTC.

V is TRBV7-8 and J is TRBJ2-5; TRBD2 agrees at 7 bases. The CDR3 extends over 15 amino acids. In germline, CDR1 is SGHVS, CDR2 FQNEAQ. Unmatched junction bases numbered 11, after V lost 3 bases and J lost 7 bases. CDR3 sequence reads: CASSFLATGEGTQYF. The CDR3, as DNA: TGTGCCAGCAGCTTCCTAGCTACGGGGGAGGGGACCCAGTACTTC.

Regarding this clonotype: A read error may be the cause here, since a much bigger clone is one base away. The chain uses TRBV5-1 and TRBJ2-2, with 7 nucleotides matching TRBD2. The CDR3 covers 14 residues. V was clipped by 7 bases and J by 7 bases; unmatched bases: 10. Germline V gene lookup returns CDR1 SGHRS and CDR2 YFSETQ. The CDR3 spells CASAVAGAGGELFF. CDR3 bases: TGCGCCAGCGCGGTCGCGGGAGCAGGCGGGGAGCTGTTTTTT.

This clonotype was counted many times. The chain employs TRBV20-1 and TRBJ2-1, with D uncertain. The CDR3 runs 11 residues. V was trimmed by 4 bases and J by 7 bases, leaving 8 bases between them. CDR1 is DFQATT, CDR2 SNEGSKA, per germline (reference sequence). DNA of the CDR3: TGCAGTGCTATTATCAGTAATGAGCAGTTCTTC. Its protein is CSAIISNEQFF.

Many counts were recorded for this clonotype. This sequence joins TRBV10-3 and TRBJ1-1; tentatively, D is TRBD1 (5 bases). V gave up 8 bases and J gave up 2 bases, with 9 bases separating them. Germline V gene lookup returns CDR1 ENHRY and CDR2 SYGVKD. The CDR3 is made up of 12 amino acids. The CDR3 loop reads CAIGDGNTEAFF. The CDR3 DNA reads TGTGCCATCGGGGACGGCAACACTGAAGCTTTCTTT.

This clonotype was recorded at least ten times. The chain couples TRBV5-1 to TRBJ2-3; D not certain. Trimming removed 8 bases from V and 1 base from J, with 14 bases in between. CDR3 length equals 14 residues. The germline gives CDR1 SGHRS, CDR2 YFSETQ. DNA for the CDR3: TGCGCCAGTCGACCCGACATTGGCACAGATACGCAGTATTTT. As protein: CASRPDIGTDTQYF.

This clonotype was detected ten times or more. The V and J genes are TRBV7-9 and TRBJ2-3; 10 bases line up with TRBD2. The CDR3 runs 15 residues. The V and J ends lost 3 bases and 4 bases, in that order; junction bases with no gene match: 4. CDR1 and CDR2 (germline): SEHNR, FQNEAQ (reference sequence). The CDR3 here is CASSLRSGRADTQYF. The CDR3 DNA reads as TGTGCCAGCAGCTTGCGGAGCGGGAGGGCAGATACGCAGTATTTT.

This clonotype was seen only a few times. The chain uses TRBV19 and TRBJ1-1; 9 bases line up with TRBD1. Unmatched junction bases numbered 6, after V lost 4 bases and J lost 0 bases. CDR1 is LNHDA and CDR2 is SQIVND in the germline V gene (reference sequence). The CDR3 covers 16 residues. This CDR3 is CASSTNRGRMNTEAFF. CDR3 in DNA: TGTGCCAGTAGTACCAACAGGGGGCGGATGAACACTGAAGCTTTCTTT.

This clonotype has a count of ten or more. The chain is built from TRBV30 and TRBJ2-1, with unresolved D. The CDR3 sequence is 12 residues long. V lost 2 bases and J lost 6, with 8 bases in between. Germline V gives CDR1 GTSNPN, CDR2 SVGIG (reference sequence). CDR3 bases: TGTGCCTGGAGTCCTTCGTTCAATGAGCAGTTCTTC. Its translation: CAWSPSFNEQFF.

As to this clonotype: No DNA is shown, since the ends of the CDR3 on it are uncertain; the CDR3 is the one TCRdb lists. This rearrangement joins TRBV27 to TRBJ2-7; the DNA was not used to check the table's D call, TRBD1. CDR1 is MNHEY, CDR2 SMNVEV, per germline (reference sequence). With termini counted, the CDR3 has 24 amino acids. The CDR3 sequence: CASWTGGRPTSSTSGRARGYEQYF.

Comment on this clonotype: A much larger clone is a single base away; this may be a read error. The CDR3 region is CATRARWNTEALF. CDR3 coding DNA: TGTGCCACTAGAGCTCGGTGGAACACTGAAGCTCTCTTT. The V call is TRBV10-3, the J call TRBJ1-1, with no clear D. The CDR3 has 13 residues. Germline CDR1 ENHRY, CDR2 SYGVKD.

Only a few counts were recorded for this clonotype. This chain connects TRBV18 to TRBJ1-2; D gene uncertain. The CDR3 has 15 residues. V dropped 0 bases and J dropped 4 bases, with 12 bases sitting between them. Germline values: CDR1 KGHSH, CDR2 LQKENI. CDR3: CASSPPPGAPYGYTF. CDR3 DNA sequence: TGTGCCAGCTCACCACCTCCTGGTGCCCCCTATGGCTACACCTTC.

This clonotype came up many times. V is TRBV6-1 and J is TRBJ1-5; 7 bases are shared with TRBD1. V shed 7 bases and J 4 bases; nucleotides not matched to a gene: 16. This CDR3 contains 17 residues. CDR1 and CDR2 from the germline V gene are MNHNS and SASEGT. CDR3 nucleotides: TGTGCCAGCACCCTGAGACAGGGCTATACCGTTAATCAGCCCCAGCATTTT. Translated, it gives CASTLRQGYTVNQPQHF.

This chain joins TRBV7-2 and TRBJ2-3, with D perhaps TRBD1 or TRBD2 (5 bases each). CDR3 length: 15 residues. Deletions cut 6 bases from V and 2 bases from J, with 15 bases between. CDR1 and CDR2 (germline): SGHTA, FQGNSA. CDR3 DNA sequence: TGTGCCAGCAGGGATTTGGGACGGATCACAGATACGCAGTATTTT. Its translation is CASRDLGRITDTQYF.

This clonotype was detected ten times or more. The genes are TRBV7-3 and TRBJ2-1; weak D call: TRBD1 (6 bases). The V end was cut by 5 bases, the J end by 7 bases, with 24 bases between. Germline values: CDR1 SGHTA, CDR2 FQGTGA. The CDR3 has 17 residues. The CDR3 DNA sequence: TGTGCCAGCAGCCTCGTTGGGGGACAACATACCAGGAATGAGCAGTTCTTC. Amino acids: CASSLVGGQHTRNEQFF.

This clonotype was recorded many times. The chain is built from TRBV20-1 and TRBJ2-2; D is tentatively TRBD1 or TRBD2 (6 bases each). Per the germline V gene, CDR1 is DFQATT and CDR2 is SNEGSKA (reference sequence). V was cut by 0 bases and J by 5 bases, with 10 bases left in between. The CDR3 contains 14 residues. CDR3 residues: CSAREGGITGELFF. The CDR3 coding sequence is TGCAGTGCTAGAGAAGGGGGGATTACCGGGGAGCTGTTTTTT.

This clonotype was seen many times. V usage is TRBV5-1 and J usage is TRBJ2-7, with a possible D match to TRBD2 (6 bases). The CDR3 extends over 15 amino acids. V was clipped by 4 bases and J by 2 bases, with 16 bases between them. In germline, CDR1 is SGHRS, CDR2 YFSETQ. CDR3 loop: CASSPGAGRAYEQYF. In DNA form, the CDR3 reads TGCGCCAGCAGCCCCGGGGCCGGGAGAGCCTACGAGCAGTACTTC.

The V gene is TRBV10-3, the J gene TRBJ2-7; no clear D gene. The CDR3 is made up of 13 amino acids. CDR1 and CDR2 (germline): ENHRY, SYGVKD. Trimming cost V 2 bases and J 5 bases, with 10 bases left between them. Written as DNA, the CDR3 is TGTGCCATCAGTGAGGTTAGCCGGGACGAGCAGTACTTC. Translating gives CAISEVSRDEQYF.

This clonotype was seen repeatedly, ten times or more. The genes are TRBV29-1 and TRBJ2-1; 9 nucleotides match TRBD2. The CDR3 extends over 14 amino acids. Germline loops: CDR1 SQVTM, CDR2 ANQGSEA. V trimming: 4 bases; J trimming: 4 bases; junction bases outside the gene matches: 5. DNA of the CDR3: TGCAGCGTTGCAAGGACTAGCGATTACAATGAGCAGTTCTTC. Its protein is CSVARTSDYNEQFF.

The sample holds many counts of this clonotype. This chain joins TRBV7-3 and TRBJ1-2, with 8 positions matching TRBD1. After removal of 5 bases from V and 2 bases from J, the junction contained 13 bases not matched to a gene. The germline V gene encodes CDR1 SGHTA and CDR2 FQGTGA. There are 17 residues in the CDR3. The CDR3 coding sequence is TGTGCCAGCAGCCCGCCGCGTCACAGGGGGACAAACTATGGCTACACCTTC. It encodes CASSPPRHRGTNYGYTF. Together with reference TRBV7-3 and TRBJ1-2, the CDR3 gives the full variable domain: GAGVSQTPSNKVTEKGKYVELRCDPISGHTALYWYRQSLGQGPEFLIYFQGTGAADDSGLPNDRFFAVRPEGSVSTLKIQRTERGDSAVYLCASSPPRHRGTNYGYTFGSGTRLTVV.

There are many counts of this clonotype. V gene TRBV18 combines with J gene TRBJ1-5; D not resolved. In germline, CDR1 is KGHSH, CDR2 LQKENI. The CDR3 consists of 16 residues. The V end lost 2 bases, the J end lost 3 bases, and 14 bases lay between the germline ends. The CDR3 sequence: CASSPGHAGYNQPQHF. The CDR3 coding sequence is TGTGCCAGCTCACCAGGCCACGCTGGCTACAATCAGCCCCAGCATTTT.

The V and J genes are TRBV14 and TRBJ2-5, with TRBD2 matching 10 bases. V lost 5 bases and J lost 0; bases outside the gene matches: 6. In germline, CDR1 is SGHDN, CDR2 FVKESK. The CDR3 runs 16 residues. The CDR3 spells CASSAWTSGNQETQYF. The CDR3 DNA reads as TGTGCCAGCAGCGCCTGGACTAGCGGAAACCAAGAGACCCAGTACTTC.